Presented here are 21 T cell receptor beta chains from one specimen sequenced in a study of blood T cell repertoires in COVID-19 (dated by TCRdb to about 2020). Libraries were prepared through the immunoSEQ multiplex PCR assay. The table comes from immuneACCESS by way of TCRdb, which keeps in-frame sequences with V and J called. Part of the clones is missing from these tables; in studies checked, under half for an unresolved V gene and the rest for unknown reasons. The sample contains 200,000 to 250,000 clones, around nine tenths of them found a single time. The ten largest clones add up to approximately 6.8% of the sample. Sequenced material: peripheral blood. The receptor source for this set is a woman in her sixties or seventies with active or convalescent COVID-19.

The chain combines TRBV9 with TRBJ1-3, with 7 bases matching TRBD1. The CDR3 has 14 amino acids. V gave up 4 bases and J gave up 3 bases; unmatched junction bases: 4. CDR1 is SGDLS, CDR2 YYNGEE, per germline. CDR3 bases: TGTGCCAGCAGCTTCAGGGGGTATGGAAACACCATATATTTT. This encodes CASSFRGYGNTIYF. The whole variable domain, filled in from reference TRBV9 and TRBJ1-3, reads DSGVTQTPKHLITATGQRVTLRCSPRSGDLSVYWYQQSLDQGLQFLIQYYNGEERAKGNILERFSAQQFPDLHSELNLSSLELGDSALYFCASSFRGYGNTIYFGEGSWLTVV.

DNA of the CDR3: TGTGCCAGCAGCGTGACAGGGGAAGGGGGCCGGCCCCAGCATTTT. It codes for CASSVTGEGGRPQHF. The chain uses TRBV5-6 and TRBJ1-5; TRBD1 matches at 8 bases. Trimming cost V 4 bases and J 9 bases; bases outside gene matches: 12. The CDR3 spans 15 residues. Germline lookup yields CDR1 SGHDT and CDR2 YYEEEE.

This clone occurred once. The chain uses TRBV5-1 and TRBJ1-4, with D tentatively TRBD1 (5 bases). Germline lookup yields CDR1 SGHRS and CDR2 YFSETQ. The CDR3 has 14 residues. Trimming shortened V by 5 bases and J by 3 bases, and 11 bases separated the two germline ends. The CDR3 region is CASSSPQANEKLFF. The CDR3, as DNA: TGCGCCAGCAGTTCACCACAGGCTAATGAAAAACTGTTTTTT. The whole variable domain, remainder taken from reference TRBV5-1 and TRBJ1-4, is KAGVTQTPRYLIKTRGQQVTLSCSPISGHRSVSWYQQTPGQGLQFLFEYFSETQRNKGNFPGRFSGRQFSNSRSEMNVSTLELGDSALYLCASSSPQANEKLFFGSGTQLSVL.

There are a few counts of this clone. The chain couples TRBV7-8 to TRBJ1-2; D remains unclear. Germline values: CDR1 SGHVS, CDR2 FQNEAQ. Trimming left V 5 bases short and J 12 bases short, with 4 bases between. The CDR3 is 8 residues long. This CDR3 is CASSPDTF. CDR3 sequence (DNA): TGTGCCAGCAGCCCGGACACCTTC.

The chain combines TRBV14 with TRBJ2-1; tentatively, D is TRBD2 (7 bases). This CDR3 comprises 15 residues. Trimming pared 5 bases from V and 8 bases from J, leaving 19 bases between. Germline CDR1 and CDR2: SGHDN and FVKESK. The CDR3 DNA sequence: TGTGCCAGCAGCAGGGGGGGCGTTTGGGCCGATGAGCAGTTCTTC. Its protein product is CASSRGGVWADEQFF.

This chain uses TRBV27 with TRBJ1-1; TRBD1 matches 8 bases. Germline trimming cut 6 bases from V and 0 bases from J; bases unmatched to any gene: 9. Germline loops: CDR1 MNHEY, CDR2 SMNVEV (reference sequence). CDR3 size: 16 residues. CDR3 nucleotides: TGTGCCAGCAGAGTTTATGGACAGGGAATGAACACTGAAGCTTTCTTT. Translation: CASRVYGQGMNTEAFF.

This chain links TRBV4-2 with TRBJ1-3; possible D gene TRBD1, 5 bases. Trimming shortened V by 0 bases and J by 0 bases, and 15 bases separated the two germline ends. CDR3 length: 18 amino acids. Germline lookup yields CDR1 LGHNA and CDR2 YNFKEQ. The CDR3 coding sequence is TGTGCCAGCAGCCAAGAGGGGCCTGCCCAAACCTCTGGAAACACCATATATTTT. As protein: CASSQEGPAQTSGNTIYF.

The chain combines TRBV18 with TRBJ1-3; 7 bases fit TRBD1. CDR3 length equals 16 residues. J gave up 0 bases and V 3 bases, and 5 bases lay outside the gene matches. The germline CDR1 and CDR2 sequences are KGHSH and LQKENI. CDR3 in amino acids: CASSPGDRYSGNTIYF. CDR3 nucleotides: TGTGCCAGCTCACCCGGGGACAGATACTCTGGAAACACCATATATTTT.

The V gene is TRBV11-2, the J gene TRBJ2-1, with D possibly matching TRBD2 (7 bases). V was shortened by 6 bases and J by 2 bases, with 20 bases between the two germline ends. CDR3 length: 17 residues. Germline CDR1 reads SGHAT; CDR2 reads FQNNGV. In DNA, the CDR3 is TGTGCCAGCAGAACCTGGGGGGGCCGAGTGGCCTACAATGAGCAGTTCTTC. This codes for CASRTWGGRVAYNEQFF.

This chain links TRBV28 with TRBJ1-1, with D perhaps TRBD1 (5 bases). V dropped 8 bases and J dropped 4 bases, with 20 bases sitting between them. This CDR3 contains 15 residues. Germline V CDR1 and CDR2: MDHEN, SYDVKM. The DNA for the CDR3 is TGTGCCAGCCCGGGGGTGGGTGGGAGTGGCACTGAAGCTTTCTTT. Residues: CASPGVGGSGTEAFF. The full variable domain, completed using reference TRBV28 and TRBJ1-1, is DVKVTQSSRYLVKRTGEKVFLECVQDMDHENMFWYRQDPGLGLRLIYFSYDVKMKEKGDIPEGYSVSREKKERFSLILESASTNQTSMYLCASPGVGGSGTEAFFGQGTRLTVV.

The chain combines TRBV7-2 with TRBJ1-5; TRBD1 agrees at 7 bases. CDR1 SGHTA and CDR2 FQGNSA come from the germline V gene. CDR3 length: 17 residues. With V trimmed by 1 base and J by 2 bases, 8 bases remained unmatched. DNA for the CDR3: TGTGCCAGCAGCTTAGAGGGCAGGGGGATGGGCAATCAGCCCCAGCATTTT. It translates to CASSLEGRGMGNQPQHF. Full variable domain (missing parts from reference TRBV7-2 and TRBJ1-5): GAGVSQSPSNKVTEKGKDVELRCDPISGHTALYWYRQSLGQGLEFLIYFQGNSAPDKSGLPSDRFSAERTGGSVSTLTIQRTQQEDSAVYLCASSLEGRGMGNQPQHFGDGTRLSIL.

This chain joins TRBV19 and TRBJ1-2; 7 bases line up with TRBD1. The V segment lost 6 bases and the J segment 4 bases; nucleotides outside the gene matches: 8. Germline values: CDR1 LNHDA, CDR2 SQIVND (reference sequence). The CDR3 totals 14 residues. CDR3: CASRPDRLSYGYTF. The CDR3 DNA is TGTGCCAGTAGACCGGACAGGTTGAGCTATGGCTACACCTTC.

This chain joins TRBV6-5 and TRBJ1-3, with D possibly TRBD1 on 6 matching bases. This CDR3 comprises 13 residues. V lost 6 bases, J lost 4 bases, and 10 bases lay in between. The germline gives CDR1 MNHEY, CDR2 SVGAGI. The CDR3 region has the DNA TGTGCCAGCAGCACAGGGATCGGAAACACCATATATTTT. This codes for CASSTGIGNTIYF.

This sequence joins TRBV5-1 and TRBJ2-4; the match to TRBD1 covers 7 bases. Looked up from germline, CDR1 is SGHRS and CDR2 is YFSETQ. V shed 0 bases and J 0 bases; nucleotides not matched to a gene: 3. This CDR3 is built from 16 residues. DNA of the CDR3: TGCGCCAGCAGCTTGGGGGACAGAATAGCCAAAAACATTCAGTACTTC. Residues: CASSLGDRIAKNIQYF.

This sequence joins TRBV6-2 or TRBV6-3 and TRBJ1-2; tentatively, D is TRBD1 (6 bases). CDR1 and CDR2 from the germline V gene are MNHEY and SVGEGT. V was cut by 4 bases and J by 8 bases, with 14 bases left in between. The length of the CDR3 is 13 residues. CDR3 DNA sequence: TGTGCCAGCAGTTTCACTCGACAGGAAGGCTACACCTTC. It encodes CASSFTRQEGYTF.

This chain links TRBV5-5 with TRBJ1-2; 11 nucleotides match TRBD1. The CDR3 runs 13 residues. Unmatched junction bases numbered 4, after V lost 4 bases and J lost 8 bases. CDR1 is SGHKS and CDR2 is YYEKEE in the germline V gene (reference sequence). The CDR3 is CASSLDRGQGYTF. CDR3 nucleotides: TGTGCCAGCAGCCTGGACAGGGGGCAGGGCTACACCTTC.

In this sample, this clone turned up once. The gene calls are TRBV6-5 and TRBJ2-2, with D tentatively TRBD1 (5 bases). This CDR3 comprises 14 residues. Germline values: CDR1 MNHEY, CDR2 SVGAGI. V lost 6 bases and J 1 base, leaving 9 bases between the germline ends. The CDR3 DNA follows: TGTGCCAGCAGCCGCGACAGGAACACCGGGGAGCTGTTTTTT. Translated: CASSRDRNTGELFF.

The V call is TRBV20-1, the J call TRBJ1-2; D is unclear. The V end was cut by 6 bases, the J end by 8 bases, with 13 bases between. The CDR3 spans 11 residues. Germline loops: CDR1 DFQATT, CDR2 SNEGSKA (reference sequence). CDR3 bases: TGCAGTGCAACATTACAGAACGGCTACACCTTC. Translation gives CSATLQNGYTF.

The CDR3 nucleotides are TGTGCCAGCAGCGAAACCGGGACAGGGGACGGGGAGCTGTTTTTT. Protein sequence: CASSETGTGDGELFF. The chain links TRBV7-2 to TRBJ2-2; 10 nucleotides match TRBD1. After removal of 5 bases from V and 7 bases from J, the junction contained 7 bases not matched to a gene. In germline, CDR1 is SGHTA, CDR2 FQGNSA. The CDR3 runs 15 residues.

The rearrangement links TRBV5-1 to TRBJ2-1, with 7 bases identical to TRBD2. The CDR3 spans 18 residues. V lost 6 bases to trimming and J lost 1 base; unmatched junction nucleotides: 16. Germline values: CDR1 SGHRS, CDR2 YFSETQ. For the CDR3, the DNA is TGCGCCAGCAAGAAGAGTAGCGGGCCCCCGGGATCCTACAATGAGCAGTTCTTC. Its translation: CASKKSSGPPGSYNEQFF.

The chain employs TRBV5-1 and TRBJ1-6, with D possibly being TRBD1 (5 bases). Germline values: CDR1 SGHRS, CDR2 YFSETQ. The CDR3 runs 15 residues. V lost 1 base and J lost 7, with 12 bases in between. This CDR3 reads CASSLFGTGNSPLHF. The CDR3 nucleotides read TGCGCCAGCAGCTTGTTTGGGACTGGAAATTCACCCCTCCACTTT.